The 2 T cell receptor beta chains reported below all come from one sample, sequenced in a study of cytomegalovirus exposure and HLA in healthy donors. 13 Jbeta primers and 60 Vbeta primers were used for the PCR. TCRdb's table, derived via immunoSEQ multiplex PCR, lists solely in-frame clones and lacks some. This sample carries 150,000 to 200,000 clones, 76% of them seen once, and the ten largest clones take more than 3%. Source material: PBMCs. These receptors were taken from a male donor in good health and CMV-seronegative.

The chain combines TRBV2 with TRBJ1-4; possible D gene TRBD1, 5 bases. The V and J ends lost 6 bases and 4 bases respectively, with 12 bases between them. The CDR3 consists of 14 residues. Per germline, CDR1 SNHLY and CDR2 FYNNEI. The CDR3 coding sequence is TGTGCCAGCAGGGGGCAGCCCAGTAATGAAAAACTGTTTTTT. Its translation is CASRGQPSNEKLFF.

The V gene is TRBV18, the J gene TRBJ2-3; 11 nucleotides match TRBD2. Germline V gene lookup returns CDR1 KGHSH and CDR2 LQKENI. With V trimmed by 0 bases and J by 10 bases, 15 bases remained unmatched. The CDR3 sequence is 18 residues long. The chain's CDR3 is CASSPPLASGGPHQAQYF. The CDR3 DNA reads as TGTGCCAGCTCACCACCGCTCGCTAGCGGGGGGCCCCATCAGGCGCAGTATTTT. The full variable domain, with the rest looked up from reference TRBV18 and TRBJ2-3, is NAGVMQNPRHLVRRRGQEARLRCSPMKGHSHVYWYRQLPEEGLKFMVYLQKENIIDESGMPKERFSAEFPKEGPSILRIQQVVRGDSAAYFCASSPPLASGGPHQAQYFGPGTRLTVL.